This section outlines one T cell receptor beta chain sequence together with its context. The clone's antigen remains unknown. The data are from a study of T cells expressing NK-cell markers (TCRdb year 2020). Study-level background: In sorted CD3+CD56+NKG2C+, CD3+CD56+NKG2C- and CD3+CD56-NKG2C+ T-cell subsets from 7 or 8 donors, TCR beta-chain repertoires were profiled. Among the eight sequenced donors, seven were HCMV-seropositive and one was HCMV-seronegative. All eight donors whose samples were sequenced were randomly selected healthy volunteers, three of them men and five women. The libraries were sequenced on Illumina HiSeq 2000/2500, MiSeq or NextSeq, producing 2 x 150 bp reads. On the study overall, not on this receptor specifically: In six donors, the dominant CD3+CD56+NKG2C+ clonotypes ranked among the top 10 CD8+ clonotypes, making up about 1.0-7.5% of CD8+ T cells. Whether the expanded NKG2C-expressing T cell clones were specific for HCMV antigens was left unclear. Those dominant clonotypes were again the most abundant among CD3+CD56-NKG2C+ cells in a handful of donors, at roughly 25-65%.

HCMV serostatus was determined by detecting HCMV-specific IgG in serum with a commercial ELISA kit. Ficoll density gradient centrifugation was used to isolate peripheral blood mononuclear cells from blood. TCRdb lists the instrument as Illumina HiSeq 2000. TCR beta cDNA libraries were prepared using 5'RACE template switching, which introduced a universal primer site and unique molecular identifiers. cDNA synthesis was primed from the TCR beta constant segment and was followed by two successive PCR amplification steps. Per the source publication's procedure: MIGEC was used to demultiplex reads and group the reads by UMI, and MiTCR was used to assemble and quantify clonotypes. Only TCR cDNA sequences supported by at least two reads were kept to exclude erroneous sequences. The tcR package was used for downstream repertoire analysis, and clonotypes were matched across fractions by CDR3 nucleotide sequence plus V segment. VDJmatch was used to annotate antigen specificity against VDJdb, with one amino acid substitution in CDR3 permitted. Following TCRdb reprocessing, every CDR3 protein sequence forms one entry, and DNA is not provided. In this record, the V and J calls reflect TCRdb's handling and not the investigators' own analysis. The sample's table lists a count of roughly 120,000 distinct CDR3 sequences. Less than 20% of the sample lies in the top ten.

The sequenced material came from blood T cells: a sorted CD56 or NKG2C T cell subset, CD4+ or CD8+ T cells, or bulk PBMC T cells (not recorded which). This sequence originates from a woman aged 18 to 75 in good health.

The CDR3 loop reads CASSFSPGAREGLYNEQFF. Here the chain combines TRBV7-2 and TRBJ2-1; TCRdb indicates TRBD2, and absent DNA this call remains unverified. Spanning cysteine to phenylalanine, the CDR3 consists of 19 amino acids. The DNA sequence is not available. CDR1 and CDR2, looked up from the germline V gene, are SGHTA and FQGNSA.